Listed below are T cell receptor beta chains from one sample, sequenced in a study of blood T cell repertoires in COVID-19. Assay: immunoSEQ multiplex PCR; the TCRdb copy retains only in-frame clones and omits some. The table has 250,000 to 350,000 clones, approximately 91% seen once. Specimen: peripheral blood. Receptors originate from a woman aged 25 to 39 with COVID-19, enrolled during active disease. CDR3s leave out the opening cysteine and the closing phenylalanine or tryptophan. A D gene is named only where the DNA matches it firmly.

D,V,J,CDR3
TRBD1,TRBV12-3/TRBV12-4,TRBJ1-4,ASSDRVEEKLF
TRBD1,TRBV28,TRBJ1-4,ASSSGQEGWEKLF
TRBD2,TRBV5-4,TRBJ2-7,ASSSATGGQY
.,TRBV28,TRBJ1-5,ASAFRDNLLGNQPQH
TRBD1,TRBV28,TRBJ1-1,ASTRTGPGTEAF
.,TRBV7-9,TRBJ1-2,ASSSVAGIQPNYGYT
.,TRBV7-8,TRBJ1-2,ASSLVAGTGYGYT
TRBD2,TRBV7-9,TRBJ2-5,ASSLPGTSEY
TRBD1,TRBV6-2/TRBV6-3,TRBJ1-2,ASSGDRVGVGYT
.,TRBV18,TRBJ2-1,ASSRDSSTYNEQF
TRBD2,TRBV6-2/TRBV6-3,TRBJ2-1,ASSYSIGRVYNEQF